A selection of T cell receptor beta chains follows, all from one sample in a study of OX40 agonist ivuxolimab in advanced cancers. TCRdb's copy holds only in-frame clones and misses some; the assay was immunoSEQ multiplex PCR. The table shows 90,000 or so clones, with roughly 86% occurring only once. The material sequenced was CD4+ or CD8+ T cells sorted from blood, taken in a trial of the OX40 agonist ivuxolimab. The origin of the receptors is an adult with an advanced solid tumor such as melanoma, head and neck, liver or kidney cancer. The CDR3 runs from the conserved cysteine through the conserved F or W. D genes are given only for firm matches. Rows may omit the clone size; those that give it use once, few, many or a size class.

J: TRBJ2-7; V: TRBV11-2; size: .; D: TRBD2; CDR3: CASSLVGTSGSYEQYF; DNA: TGTGCCAGCAGCTTAGTCGGGACTAGCGGTTCCTACGAGCAGTACTTC
J: TRBJ1-2; V: TRBV7-2; size: .; D: .; CDR3: CASSVDEYYGYTF; DNA: TGTGCCAGCAGCGTCGACGAATACTATGGCTACACCTTC
J: TRBJ2-3; V: TRBV7-2; size: .; D: TRBD2; CDR3: CASSLVASGVIDTQYF; DNA: TGTGCCAGCAGCTTAGTGGCTAGCGGGGTTATAGATACGCAGTATTTT
J: TRBJ2-4; V: TRBV18; size: .; D: .; CDR3: CASSPTSLGALAKNIQYF; DNA: TGTGCCAGCTCACCCACCTCCCTGGGGGCTCTAGCCAAAAACATTCAGTACTTC
J: TRBJ2-5; V: TRBV19; size: .; D: .; CDR3: CASSITGEGGETQYF; DNA: TGTGCCAGTAGTATAACAGGGGAGGGAGGAGAGACCCAGTACTTC
J: TRBJ2-2; V: TRBV5-1; size: .; D: TRBD1; CDR3: CASSLQPGQGVTGELFF; DNA: TGCGCCAGCAGCCTTCAACCGGGACAGGGCGTCACCGGGGAGCTGTTTTTT
J: TRBJ2-1; V: TRBV19; size: .; D: TRBD2; CDR3: CASSHRTSGTGNEQFF; DNA: TGTGCCAGTAGCCACCGGACTAGCGGGACGGGGAATGAGCAGTTCTTC
J: TRBJ2-1; V: TRBV19; size: .; D: .; CDR3: CASSMRRTYNEQFF; DNA: TGTGCCAGTAGTATGCGGCGGACCTACAATGAGCAGTTCTTC
J: TRBJ1-2; V: TRBV9; size: once; D: .; CDR3: CASSVEEGYGYTF; DNA: TGTGCCAGCAGCGTAGAGGAGGGCTATGGCTACACCTTC
J: TRBJ2-1; V: TRBV7-3; size: .; D: TRBD2; CDR3: CASSLKAGGGEQFF; DNA: TGTGCCAGCAGCTTAAAAGCGGGAGGGGGTGAGCAGTTCTTC
J: TRBJ1-5; V: TRBV30; size: few; D: .; CDR3: CAWSSSGDQPQHF; DNA: TGTGCCTGGAGTAGTTCAGGGGATCAGCCCCAGCATTTT
J: TRBJ1-5; V: TRBV7-2; size: .; D: .; CDR3: CASSRDTGLPQHF; DNA: TGTGCCAGCAGCCGGGACACCGGATTGCCCCAGCATTTT
J: TRBJ1-2; V: TRBV5-1; size: .; D: .; CDR3: CASSFGSREVNGYTF; DNA: TGCGCCAGCAGCTTTGGGTCAAGGGAAGTAAATGGCTACACCTTC
J: TRBJ2-1; V: TRBV6-5; size: .; D: .; CDR3: CASSYSSGSRYNEQFF; DNA: TGTGCCAGCAGTTACTCGAGTGGGAGTAGGTACAATGAGCAGTTCTTC
J: TRBJ2-1; V: TRBV11-2; size: once; D: TRBD1; CDR3: CASSESTGSGYEQFF; DNA: TGTGCCAGCAGCGAATCGACAGGGTCGGGGTATGAGCAGTTCTTC
J: TRBJ2-7; V: TRBV7-2; size: .; D: TRBD1; CDR3: CASSSPRQGLSYEQYF; DNA: TGTGCCAGCAGCTCACCTAGACAGGGTTTATCCTACGAGCAGTACTTC
J: TRBJ1-2; V: TRBV7-2; size: .; D: .; CDR3: CASSLGGADYGYTF; DNA: TGTGCCAGCAGCTTAGGGGGGGCTGACTATGGCTACACCTTC
J: TRBJ2-3; V: TRBV11-3; size: once; D: .; CDR3: CASTERGDTQYF; DNA: TGTGCCAGCACCGAAAGAGGCGATACGCAGTATTTT
J: TRBJ2-3; V: TRBV7-2; size: .; D: TRBD2; CDR3: CASSLTGAGAVQDTQYF; DNA: TGTGCCAGCAGTCTCACCGGGGCGGGAGCGGTGCAAGATACGCAGTATTTT
J: TRBJ1-2; V: TRBV9; size: few; D: .; CDR3: CASSVLDFNYGYTF; DNA: TGTGCCAGCAGCGTACTAGACTTTAACTATGGCTACACCTTC
J: TRBJ1-5; V: TRBV19; size: few; D: .; CDR3: CASSMAGWNQPQHF; DNA: TGTGCCAGTAGTATGGCAGGGTGGAATCAGCCCCAGCATTTT
J: TRBJ2-7; V: TRBV28; size: .; D: .; CDR3: CASSSWGTPYEQYF; DNA: TGTGCCAGCAGCTCCTGGGGTACCCCCTACGAGCAGTACTTC
J: TRBJ1-2; V: TRBV5-4; size: .; D: .; CDR3: CASSHRTDSFYGYTF; DNA: TGTGCCAGCAGCCACAGAACGGACAGCTTCTATGGCTACACCTTC
J: TRBJ1-1; V: TRBV2; size: .; D: .; CDR3: CASGQYMNTEAFF; DNA: TGTGCCAGCGGACAGTACATGAACACTGAAGCTTTCTTT
J: TRBJ1-4; V: TRBV28; size: once; D: .; CDR3: CASSSSRSRNEKLFF; DNA: TGTGCCAGCAGCTCCTCGAGGAGCCGAAATGAAAAACTGTTTTTT
J: TRBJ2-1; V: TRBV9; size: .; D: TRBD2; CDR3: CASSVSGLAGGRHNEQFF; DNA: TGTGCCAGCAGCGTATCGGGACTAGCGGGAGGCCGGCACAATGAGCAGTTCTTC
J: TRBJ2-1; V: TRBV11-1; size: .; D: TRBD2; CDR3: CASSLDVRTSGIHEQFF; DNA: TGTGCCAGCAGCTTAGACGTTCGGACTAGCGGGATCCATGAGCAGTTCTTC
J: TRBJ1-1; V: TRBV5-4; size: .; D: .; CDR3: CASSLTGTMNTEAFF; DNA: TGTGCCAGCAGCTTGACAGGAACGATGAACACTGAAGCTTTCTTT
J: TRBJ1-3; V: TRBV5-1; size: .; D: .; CDR3: CASSLELVRSGNTIYF; DNA: TGCGCCAGCAGCTTGGAGCTTGTGCGGTCTGGAAACACCATATATTTT